This is a list of T cell receptor beta chains from one sample in a study of T cell responses to AZD1222 COVID-19 vaccine. The table came from immunoSEQ multiplex PCR; TCRdb's copy has only in-frame clones and leaves some out. The sample holds roughly 100,000 clones; 91% are singletons and the top ten take under 50%. Sequenced here: peripheral blood, sampled on day 0 of AZD1222 vaccination. These TCRs come from an adult in good health. The CDR3 runs from the conserved cysteine through the conserved F or W.

TRBJ1-2,TRBV21-1,CASSPWVPGGYTF
TRBJ2-1,TRBV5-1,CASSMGQVGYNEQFF
TRBJ2-2,TRBV9,CASSVETSGRGGTGELFF
TRBJ1-4,TRBV28,CASGRVGLGEKLFF
TRBJ2-1,TRBV19,CASSLADSSYNEQFF
TRBJ1-5,TRBV19,CASTRSGGSNQPQHF
TRBJ1-5,TRBV19,CASSVLTGANQPQHF
TRBJ1-5,TRBV19,CASSLWGSSNQPQHF
TRBJ2-1,TRBV29-1,CSVGGLAAVNEQFF
TRBJ1-6,TRBV5-1,CASSLIGTGESSPLHF
TRBJ1-2,TRBV7-2,CASSLAGFGYTF
TRBJ1-1,TRBV18,CASSPGQGATEAFF
TRBJ1-3,TRBV28,CASSFQGVSGNTIYF
TRBJ1-5,TRBV7-2,CASSLSRDGNNQPQHF
TRBJ2-5,TRBV3-1/TRBV3-2,CASSQDYPGGLGETQYF
TRBJ1-3,TRBV25-1,CASSDSWTPENTIYF
TRBJ2-2,TRBV4-2,CASSQSRREGLFTGELFF
TRBJ2-5,TRBV7-9,CASSHQNPRQETQYF
TRBJ1-6,TRBV27,CASSRSDLGSPLHF
TRBJ1-3,TRBV19,CASYDRGNTIYF
TRBJ1-1,TRBV19,CASSSTARARAEAFF
TRBJ1-2,TRBV14,CASSQDRLRTGKDDYGYTF
TRBJ1-2,TRBV27,CASSFRPGPTYGYTF
TRBJ2-7,TRBV19,CASSVSTSGASYEQYF
TRBJ1-1,TRBV25-1,CASSVQENTEAFF
TRBJ1-3,TRBV18,CASSPIQSDSGNTIYF
TRBJ1-2,TRBV28,CASSTGSGANYGYTF
TRBJ1-3,TRBV4-3,CASSQRPGNTIYF
TRBJ2-7,TRBV28,CASSSIAGPYEQYF
TRBJ1-5,TRBV30,CAWSDTGADQPQHF
TRBJ2-1,TRBV28,CASSKPRTVLTYNEQFF
TRBJ1-2,TRBV10-1,CASSPDRDYGYTF
TRBJ1-1,TRBV11-2,CASSLEQGNAFF
TRBJ2-2,TRBV4-3,CASSQVVLGDTGELFF
TRBJ2-1,TRBV6-5,CASSPGLAYNEQFF
TRBJ2-7,TRBV27,CASSLTGTSGSEQYF
TRBJ2-2,TRBV7-8,CASSYQGASTGELFF
TRBJ2-7,TRBV6-2/TRBV6-3,CASSYLTTSEQYF
TRBJ2-2,TRBV28,CASTLDGRRGGELFF
TRBJ2-2,TRBV18,CASSHSGTGVTGELFF
TRBJ2-1,TRBV6-2/TRBV6-3,CASSYSLAALVHEQFF
TRBJ1-5,TRBV27,CASSARDRNQPQHF
TRBJ2-2,TRBV28,CASSQLAGVSTGELFF
TRBJ2-7,TRBV27,CASSLLPGGGGAYEQYF
TRBJ2-1,TRBV13,CASSWDYNNEQFF
TRBJ2-5,TRBV18,CASSPGGVEETQYF
TRBJ1-1,TRBV6-5,CASSYRGQGASEAFF
TRBJ2-7,TRBV28,CASSLDRVVYEQYF
TRBJ1-5,TRBV19,CASSIRGEIRPQHF
TRBJ2-2,TRBV7-2,CASSLGTGNTGELFF
TRBJ2-7,TRBV25-1,CASSDSGHYEQYF
TRBJ2-7,TRBV5-1,CASSLVAGAGLEQYF
TRBJ1-5,TRBV4-1,CASSQVGQGDNQPQHF
TRBJ1-5,TRBV7-8,CASSFVPRDQPQHF
TRBJ2-1,TRBV7-2,CASSLNREGRNEQFF
TRBJ2-3,TRBV7-9,CASSRQGGTDTQYF
TRBJ1-1,TRBV4-2,CASSQDLGVGTEAFF
TRBJ1-1,TRBV28,CASSALGERHTEAFF
TRBJ1-1,TRBV28,CASNDYDSAMNTEAFF
TRBJ2-1,TRBV28,CASRVRTSEYNEQFF